Listed here are 3 T cell receptor beta chains from one sample, sequenced in a study of blood T cell repertoires in COVID-19. TCRdb keeps only in-frame clones here, not all; method: immunoSEQ multiplex PCR. The table has tens of thousands of clones, 70% to 85% seen once. Sequences were obtained from peripheral blood. All receptors come from a human donor in a cohort sampled during active COVID-19.

V gene TRBV18 combines with J gene TRBJ2-3; 7 bases map to TRBD2. V was pared by 3 bases and J by 4 bases, with 4 bases of the junction left unmatched. In germline, CDR1 is KGHSH, CDR2 LQKENI. The CDR3 loop spans 14 amino acids. In nucleotides, the CDR3 is TGTGCCAGCTCACCTTTCCGGGAGGCAGATACGCAGTATTTT. Translated: CASSPFREADTQYF.

This clone was detected only once. The rearrangement uses TRBV7-9 and TRBJ2-7; no firm D call. V was pared by 5 bases and J by 4 bases, with 9 bases between. This CDR3 has 12 residues. Looked up from germline, CDR1 is SEHNR and CDR2 is FQNEAQ (reference sequence). CDR3 sequence reads: CASSKIGYEQYF. CDR3 DNA: TGTGCCAGCAGCAAGATCGGGTACGAGCAGTACTTC.

Only one count was recorded for this clone. The J gene is TRBJ2-3, the V gene TRBV5-4, with 9 bases lining up with TRBD2. The CDR3 is 15 residues long. Germline V gene lookup returns CDR1 SGHNT and CDR2 YYREEE (reference sequence). The V segment lost 7 bases and the J segment 5 bases; nucleotides outside the gene matches: 11. The CDR3 DNA reads as TGTGCCAGCGTAGCGGGAGATGGTCCTCTAGATACGCAGTATTTT. Translation: CASVAGDGPLDTQYF.